The rows below give T cell receptor beta chains drawn from one sample of a study of blood T cell repertoires in COVID-19. This table comes from immunoSEQ multiplex PCR, and its TCRdb copy is limited to in-frame clones, with some not included. Altogether roughly 73,000 clones are present, nearly 90% being singletons, with the ten largest covering around 2.8%. The material sequenced was peripheral blood. The receptors originated from a man aged 65-85 years with active or convalescent COVID-19. The CDR3 runs from the conserved cysteine through the conserved F or W. The D gene is left open where the match is weak. Expanded clones are given a class, and other clones once, few, many or no size at all.

J: TRBJ2-3
V: TRBV9
size: -
D: TRBD1
DNA: TGTGCCAGCAGCGGACAGGGGCCCCCAGATACGCAGTATTTT
CDR3: CASSGQGPPDTQYF

J: TRBJ1-5
V: TRBV5-1
size: few
D: TRBD1
DNA: TGCGCCAGCAGCGTTGGGACAGGTTCTCAGCCCCAGCATTTT
CDR3: CASSVGTGSQPQHF

J: TRBJ1-2
V: TRBV5-1
size: once
D: TRBD1
DNA: TGCGCCAGCAGCTTAAACCCGGACAGGGGAGGCTATGGCTACACCTTC
CDR3: CASSLNPDRGGYGYTF

J: TRBJ2-5
V: TRBV11-2
size: -
D: TRBD2
DNA: TGTGCCAGCAGCTTAGGGATGGGGAGGGGAGGGACCCAGTACTTC
CDR3: CASSLGMGRGGTQYF

J: TRBJ1-2
V: TRBV30
size: few
D: -
DNA: TGTGCCTGGAGGAAAACAGGTTTCTATGGCTACACCTTC
CDR3: CAWRKTGFYGYTF

J: TRBJ1-6
V: TRBV6-4
size: few
D: TRBD1
DNA: TGTGCCAGCATTTTAGACAGGGGGCATTCACCCCTCCACTTT
CDR3: CASILDRGHSPLHF

J: TRBJ1-1
V: TRBV12-3/TRBV12-4
size: -
D: -
DNA: TGTGCCAGCAGTTTAAACGGGAAGACTGAAGCTTTCTTT
CDR3: CASSLNGKTEAFF

J: TRBJ1-3
V: TRBV29-1
size: -
D: TRBD1
DNA: TGCAGCGTTGCCGATACAGGGGGCGCTGGAAACACCATATATTTT
CDR3: CSVADTGGAGNTIYF

J: TRBJ2-2
V: TRBV27
size: -
D: TRBD2
DNA: TGTGCCAGCAGTTCCCTGACTAGCGGGGTGGGCACCGGGGAGCTGTTTTTT
CDR3: CASSSLTSGVGTGELFF

J: TRBJ2-7
V: TRBV18
size: -
D: TRBD1
DNA: TGTGCCAGCTCACCAAAGACAGGGGGCGAGCAGTACTTC
CDR3: CASSPKTGGEQYF

J: TRBJ1-5
V: TRBV29-1
size: -
D: -
DNA: TGCAGCGTGGGTACAGGGAGTAGGGGCAATCAGCCCCAGCATTTT
CDR3: CSVGTGSRGNQPQHF

J: TRBJ2-3
V: TRBV6-5
size: -
D: TRBD2
DNA: TGTGCCAGCAGAGCGGGGGCCATAGATACGCAGTATTTT
CDR3: CASRAGAIDTQYF

J: TRBJ1-5
V: TRBV4-2
size: few
D: TRBD1
DNA: TGTGCCAGCAGCCAAGGTACAGGGGACGATCAGCCCCAGCATTTT
CDR3: CASSQGTGDDQPQHF

J: TRBJ1-3
V: TRBV28
size: -
D: TRBD1
DNA: TGTGCCAGCAGTTTGAAGGGACAGGGGACTGGAAACACCATATATTTT
CDR3: CASSLKGQGTGNTIYF

J: TRBJ2-7
V: TRBV5-1
size: -
D: TRBD2
DNA: TGCGCCAGCAGCTTGGCAGTAGCGGGCCCCTACGAGCAGTACTTC
CDR3: CASSLAVAGPYEQYF

J: TRBJ1-2
V: TRBV4-1
size: -
D: -
DNA: TGCGCCAGCAGCCAAGTGTCCGGGGGTCTTGGGGGCTACACCTTC
CDR3: CASSQVSGGLGGYTF

J: TRBJ2-2
V: TRBV5-6
size: once
D: TRBD2
DNA: TGTGCCAGCAGCATCCCGGGGCGGGGGGACACCGGGGAGCTGTTTTTT
CDR3: CASSIPGRGDTGELFF

J: TRBJ1-1
V: TRBV19
size: once
D: -
DNA: TGTGCCAGTACGGCTGAGCGAATGAACACTGAAGCTTTCTTT
CDR3: CASTAERMNTEAFF

J: TRBJ1-2
V: TRBV7-2
size: -
D: -
DNA: TGTGCCAGCAGCTTAGGGGCCTATGGCTACACCTTC
CDR3: CASSLGAYGYTF

J: TRBJ2-6
V: TRBV18
size: -
D: -
DNA: TGTGCCAGCTCACCCGACATTTCTGGGGCCAACGTCCTGACTTTC
CDR3: CASSPDISGANVLTF

J: TRBJ1-2
V: TRBV7-9
size: -
D: TRBD1
DNA: TGTGCCAGCAGCCTCCGGGACAGGGGAACTAACTATGGCTACACCTTC
CDR3: CASSLRDRGTNYGYTF

J: TRBJ2-1
V: TRBV7-7
size: -
D: -
DNA: TGTGCCAGCAGCTTAGCTATAGGGGGGGGATACAATGAGCAGTTCTTC
CDR3: CASSLAIGGGYNEQFF

J: TRBJ2-6
V: TRBV5-1
size: once
D: -
DNA: TGCGCCAGCAGCTTGGTGGCAGGGCCACCCGTAGGGGCCAACGTCCTGACTTTC
CDR3: CASSLVAGPPVGANVLTF

J: TRBJ2-5
V: TRBV29-1
size: -
D: -
DNA: TGCAGCGTTGGGACTGTAGAGACCCAGTACTTC
CDR3: CSVGTVETQYF

J: TRBJ2-7
V: TRBV12-3/TRBV12-4
size: -
D: -
DNA: TGTGCCAGCAGCCGTACCTACGAGCAGTACTTC
CDR3: CASSRTYEQYF

J: TRBJ2-5
V: TRBV18
size: -
D: -
DNA: TGTGCCAGCTCGAACGGTGTGCAGGGGTCCCAGTACTTC
CDR3: CASSNGVQGSQYF

J: TRBJ2-1
V: TRBV11-2
size: -
D: -
DNA: TGTGCCAGCAGCTTAGATCGGACACTCACCCCTTTTAATGAGCAGTTCTTC
CDR3: CASSLDRTLTPFNEQFF

J: TRBJ1-2
V: TRBV6-1
size: -
D: -
DNA: TGTGCCAGCAGTGAGGGAGGGGACTATGGCTACACCTTC
CDR3: CASSEGGDYGYTF

J: TRBJ2-5
V: TRBV11-2
size: -
D: TRBD2
DNA: TGTGCCAGCAGCTTGGGGTGGACTAGCGAAGAGACCCAGTACTTC
CDR3: CASSLGWTSEETQYF

J: TRBJ1-2
V: TRBV18
size: once
D: TRBD1
DNA: TGTGCCAGCTCACCGGTCCAGGGGGAAAACTATGGCTACACCTTC
CDR3: CASSPVQGENYGYTF

J: TRBJ1-1
V: TRBV11-2
size: -
D: TRBD1
DNA: TGTGCCAGCAGCTTCGGGACAGGGGCGAACACTGAAGCTTTCTTT
CDR3: CASSFGTGANTEAFF

J: TRBJ1-6
V: TRBV28
size: once
D: -
DNA: TGTGCCAGCAGCTGGGGGGGGGTGTCAAATAATTCACCCCTCCACTTT
CDR3: CASSWGGVSNNSPLHF

J: TRBJ1-4
V: TRBV7-9
size: -
D: TRBD1
DNA: TGTGCCAGCAGCCGCTCTTTTGGACAGGTCAAGTTTAGAAAACTGTTTTTT
CDR3: CASSRSFGQVKFRKLFF

J: TRBJ2-5
V: TRBV7-7
size: once
D: -
DNA: TGTGCCAGCAGCTTAGCAGGGGGAGAGACCCAGTACTTC
CDR3: CASSLAGGETQYF

J: TRBJ2-1
V: TRBV10-2
size: once
D: TRBD1
DNA: TGCGCCAGCAAGGGACAGGGAAGCGATCGCTACAATGAGCAGTTCTTC
CDR3: CASKGQGSDRYNEQFF

J: TRBJ1-5
V: TRBV5-1
size: -
D: -
DNA: TGCGCCAGCAGCTTGACAGGTAACAATCAGCCCCAGCATTTT
CDR3: CASSLTGNNQPQHF

J: TRBJ2-7
V: TRBV7-9
size: -
D: TRBD2
DNA: TGTGCCAGCAGCTCCAGCGGGGGACCATACGAGCAGTACTTC
CDR3: CASSSSGGPYEQYF

J: TRBJ2-7
V: TRBV29-1
size: -
D: TRBD1
DNA: TGCAGCGCGGGACAGGGAGTCGAGCAGTACTTC
CDR3: CSAGQGVEQYF

J: TRBJ2-1
V: TRBV5-4
size: -
D: TRBD2
DNA: TGTGCCAGCAGCTTGGGACTAGCGCCCTCTAATGAGCAGTTCTTC
CDR3: CASSLGLAPSNEQFF

J: TRBJ1-2
V: TRBV7-8
size: -
D: -
DNA: TGTGCCAGCAGCGTTCTAACTATTAACTATGGCTACACCTTC
CDR3: CASSVLTINYGYTF

J: TRBJ2-1
V: TRBV7-9
size: -
D: TRBD2
DNA: TGTGCCAGCAGCACCTTAGCGGGATGGGATGAGCAGTTCTTC
CDR3: CASSTLAGWDEQFF

J: TRBJ2-1
V: TRBV9
size: -
D: TRBD2
DNA: TGTGCCAGCAGCGTAGAACTAGCGGGAAACAATGAGCAGTTCTTC
CDR3: CASSVELAGNNEQFF

J: TRBJ2-2
V: TRBV2
size: once
D: -
DNA: TGTGCCAGCAGTTTTACGAGGGGGTCCGCCGGGGAGCTGTTTTTT
CDR3: CASSFTRGSAGELFF

J: TRBJ1-5
V: TRBV18
size: -
D: -
DNA: TGTGCCAGCTCACCAGAACGGGGGTTTGAGGCCCAGCATTTT
CDR3: CASSPERGFEAQHF

J: TRBJ1-6
V: TRBV25-1
size: -
D: TRBD1
DNA: TGTGCCAGCAGTGCAGACCAAGGGACAGGTGATAATTCACCCCTCCACTTT
CDR3: CASSADQGTGDNSPLHF

J: TRBJ2-1
V: TRBV21-1
size: -
D: -
DNA: TGTGCCAGCAGCAAAGAATCCCTCCATGAGCAGTTCTTC
CDR3: CASSKESLHEQFF

J: TRBJ2-3
V: TRBV7-9
size: -
D: -
DNA: TGTGCCAGCAGCTTTCGGAGGGGCGCGGATACGCAGTATTTT
CDR3: CASSFRRGADTQYF

J: TRBJ2-1
V: TRBV27
size: few
D: -
DNA: TGTGCCAGCAGCCCCAGACTTGGGAGTCGTCATGAGCAGTTCTTC
CDR3: CASSPRLGSRHEQFF

J: TRBJ2-1
V: TRBV5-1
size: once
D: TRBD2
DNA: TGCGCCAGCAGCTTCGCGGGAGGGTGGAATGAGCAGTTCTTC
CDR3: CASSFAGGWNEQFF

J: TRBJ1-3
V: TRBV16
size: -
D: -
DNA: TGTGCCAGCAGCCAATCTATCGGAAACACCATATATTTT
CDR3: CASSQSIGNTIYF